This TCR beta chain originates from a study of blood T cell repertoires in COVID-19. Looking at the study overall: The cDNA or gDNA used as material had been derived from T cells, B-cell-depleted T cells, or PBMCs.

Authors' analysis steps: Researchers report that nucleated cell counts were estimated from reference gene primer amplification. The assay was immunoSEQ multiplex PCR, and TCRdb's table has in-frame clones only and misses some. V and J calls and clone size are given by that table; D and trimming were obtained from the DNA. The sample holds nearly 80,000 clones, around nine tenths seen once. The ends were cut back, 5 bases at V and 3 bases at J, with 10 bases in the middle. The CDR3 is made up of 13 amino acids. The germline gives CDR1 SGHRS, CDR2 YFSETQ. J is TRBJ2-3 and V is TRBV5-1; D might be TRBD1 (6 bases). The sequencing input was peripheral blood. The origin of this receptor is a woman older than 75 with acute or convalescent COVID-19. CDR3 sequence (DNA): TGCGCCAGCAGTGAGAGGGGGACAGATACGCAGTATTTT. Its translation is CASSERGTDTQYF.